The 14 T cell receptor beta chains below all came from one sample that was sequenced in a study of shared clonotypes between healthy human individuals. Produced via immunoSEQ multiplex PCR; TCRdb's table is partial and in-frame only. The sample yields around 1.6 million clones, 95% to 99% seen once. Sample: naive CD4+ T cells sorted from blood. Subset reported: CD45RA+ positively selected. All receptors come from a man aged 30-40 years in good health.

CDR3 nucleotides: TGTGCCAGCAGCTTAGCCGAGGGGATCAATGAGCAGTTCTTC. This encodes CASSLAEGINEQFF. The chain employs TRBV7-6 and TRBJ2-1; D possibly uses TRBD1 or TRBD2 (5 bases each). Trimming removed 0 bases at V and 6 bases at J, with 9 bases between. The CDR3 sequence is 14 residues long. CDR1 SGHVS and CDR2 FNYEAQ come from the germline V gene.

Concerning this clone itself: Additional DNA sequences in this sample encode the identical CDR3. The chain has TRBV29-1 and TRBJ2-5; D is perhaps TRBD1 (6 bases). The CDR3 consists of 12 residues. Germline loops: CDR1 SQVTM, CDR2 ANQGSEA. V lost 4 bases and J lost 2, with 8 bases in between. CDR3 loop: CSVAQGQETQYF. CDR3 DNA: TGCAGCGTTGCTCAGGGGCAAGAGACCCAGTACTTC.

This clone was seen once. The genes are TRBV11-2 and TRBJ2-1; D gene ambiguous. The V gene's germline CDR1 is SGHAT and CDR2 FQNNGV. Trimming took off 2 bases at V and 8 bases at J, with 13 bases between the two ends. The CDR3 has 14 residues. The CDR3 coding sequence is TGTGCCAGCAGCTTAATGTCCCCTCACGATGAGCAGTTCTTC. It is translated as CASSLMSPHDEQFF. Drawing the rest from reference TRBV11-2 and TRBJ2-1, the complete variable domain is EAGVAQSPRYKIIEKRQSVAFWCNPISGHATLYWYQQILGQGPKLLIQFQNNGVVDDSQLPKDRFSAERLKGVDSTLKIQPAKLEDSAVYLCASSLMSPHDEQFFGPGTRLTVL.

This clone was recorded once. The chain links TRBV10-3 to TRBJ2-5, with TRBD1 identical over 11 bases. Germline CDR1 ENHRY, CDR2 SYGVKD. The CDR3 is made up of 14 amino acids. With 6 bases clipped from V and 5 bases from J, the junction kept 5 bases outside the gene matches. CDR3 sequence reads: CAISLGQGGETQYF. The CDR3 DNA reads as TGTGCCATCAGCCTGGGACAGGGGGGCGAGACCCAGTACTTC.

The chain carries TRBV18 and TRBJ1-5; no clear D gene. Germline V lookup: CDR1 KGHSH, CDR2 LQKENI. This CDR3 region has 12 residues. Trimming took 0 bases from V and 11 from J, leaving 8 bases between them. In DNA, the CDR3 is TGTGCCAGCTCACCACCAGAAGGGTCCCAGCATTTT. This sequence encodes CASSPPEGSQHF.

The gene calls are TRBV2 and TRBJ2-7; 7 bases are a match to TRBD1. The germline V gene has CDR1 SNHLY and CDR2 FYNNEI. V lost 7 bases, J lost 0 bases, and 6 bases stayed unmatched. The CDR3 runs 14 residues. This chain's CDR3 is CASNKDRPSYEQYF. CDR3 coding DNA: TGTGCCAGCAATAAGGACAGGCCCTCCTACGAGCAGTACTTC.

The V call is TRBV5-5, the J call TRBJ2-2; D gene ambiguous. CDR1 SGHKS and CDR2 YYEKEE come from the germline V gene (reference sequence). The CDR3 has 14 residues. V was cut by 0 bases and J by 8 bases, with 11 bases left in between. This CDR3 is CASSLADPTGELFF. The CDR3 coding sequence is TGTGCCAGCAGCTTGGCCGACCCTACGGGGGAGCTGTTTTTT.

In the case of this clone: The sample has other DNA sequences that encode this CDR3 too. This rearrangement joins TRBV6-1 to TRBJ2-1; D call uncertain. The CDR3 has 15 residues. V was pared by 1 base and J by 4 bases, with 11 bases between. Germline values: CDR1 MNHNS, CDR2 SASEGT. The CDR3 loop is CASSEVAETYNEQFF. The CDR3 nucleotides are TGTGCCAGCAGTGAAGTGGCGGAGACTTACAATGAGCAGTTCTTC.

Comments on this clone: The sample holds other DNA sequences that translate to the same CDR3. This chain connects TRBV28 to TRBJ1-5; D gene unclear. The ends were cut back, 2 bases at V and 7 bases at J, with 6 bases in the middle. This CDR3 has 12 residues. CDR1 and CDR2 (germline): MDHEN, SYDVKM. The CDR3, as DNA: TGTGCCAGCAGTTTACCCTGGCAGCCCCAGCATTTT. Protein sequence: CASSLPWQPQHF.

The V and J genes are TRBV10-1 and TRBJ2-7; D might be TRBD1 (5 bases). Looked up from germline, CDR1 is WNHNN and CDR2 is SYGVQD (reference sequence). CDR3 size: 15 residues. The germline V and J ends were trimmed by 3 bases and 7 bases, with 19 bases remaining between them. The CDR3 DNA is TGCGCCAGCAGTGAACAGGTCCTCGCGCTTGGGGAGCAGTACTTC. As protein: CASSEQVLALGEQYF.

A single count supports this clone. V gene TRBV28 combines with J gene TRBJ2-1; 11 bases fit TRBD2. The J segment lost 4 bases and the V segment lost 7 bases, leaving 6 bases of the junction unmatched. This CDR3 is built from 15 residues. Germline lookup yields CDR1 MDHEN and CDR2 SYDVKM. The CDR3 reads CASTLAGGPYNEQFF. The CDR3 DNA sequence: TGTGCCAGCACCCTAGCGGGAGGACCTTACAATGAGCAGTTCTTC. The whole variable domain, filled in from reference TRBV28 and TRBJ2-1, reads DVKVTQSSRYLVKRTGEKVFLECVQDMDHENMFWYRQDPGLGLRLIYFSYDVKMKEKGDIPEGYSVSREKKERFSLILESASTNQTSMYLCASTLAGGPYNEQFFGPGTRLTVL.

This clone came up once. The chain combines TRBV7-2 with TRBJ2-1; 9 bases match TRBD1. Germline CDR1 and CDR2: SGHTA and FQGNSA. The V segment lost 5 bases and the J segment 0 bases; nucleotides outside the gene matches: 2. This CDR3 region has 15 residues. The CDR3 DNA reads TGTGCCAGCAGCCGGGACAGGGTCTCCTACAATGAGCAGTTCTTC. Amino acid sequence: CASSRDRVSYNEQFF.

The chain recombines TRBV5-1 with TRBJ2-5, with TRBD2 identical over 8 bases. Trimming at V came to 0 bases and at J to 1 base, leaving 5 bases not matched to a gene. This CDR3 has 16 amino acids. Germline CDR1 and CDR2: SGHRS and YFSETQ. This CDR3 reads CASSLASGSVQETQYF. The CDR3 DNA sequence: TGCGCCAGCAGCTTGGCCAGCGGGAGTGTCCAAGAGACCCAGTACTTC.

J is TRBJ2-3 and V is TRBV29-1, with 16 bases matching TRBD2. CDR1 is SQVTM and CDR2 is ANQGSEA in the germline V gene. The CDR3 loop spans 15 amino acids. V lost 4 bases, J lost 7 bases, and 5 bases stayed unmatched. The CDR3 loop is CSVVGGLAGGHTQYF. DNA for the CDR3: TGCAGCGTTGTGGGGGGACTAGCGGGAGGGCATACGCAGTATTTT.